This entry describes one TCR beta chain. What it binds is not known. TCRdb's table, derived via immunoSEQ multiplex PCR, lists solely in-frame clones and lacks some. The sample consists of around 120,000 clones, about 95% of them appearing once. This sample is part of a study of graft-versus-host responses after intestinal transplantation. Study summary: All recipients were transplanted with multivisceral, liver-intestinal, or isolated intestinal grafts.

Notes on the study in general: Among circulating GvH clones, peak levels were associated with early post-transplant declines in HvG clones. Allograft clonal ratios (graft-versus-host to host-versus-graft) were high in patients who had graft-donor T cell macrochimerism.

The sequenced sample was unstimulated CD8+ T cells sorted from spleen or lymph node cells, obtained before intestinal transplant. This receptor was taken from a human donor who received an intestinal transplant.

The CDR3: CATSSGLTTNEKLFF. CDR3 bases: TGTGCCACCTCCTCCGGGTTAACAACTAATGAAAAACTGTTTTTT. The rearrangement uses TRBV15 and TRBJ1-4; no reliable D call. Trimming removed 8 bases at V and 0 bases at J, with 13 bases between. The CDR3 loop spans 15 amino acids. Germline CDR1 LNHNV, CDR2 YYDKDF (reference sequence).